The next 27 T cell receptor beta chains were all read from a single sample in a study of metastatic and nonmetastatic thyroid tumors. TCRdb re-called the PCR reads with MiXCR. In the table there are about 15,000 clones, approximately 20% of which are singletons. Among the patients, none had received any treatment before thyroid surgery. Sequencing used adjacent normal tissue. These receptors all come from a female donor with papillary thyroid cancer or a benign thyroid nodule (not recorded which). Some clones in this sample may be carry-over from other donors' samples.

This clone counts as large (0.1 to 1%). This sequence joins TRBV20-1 and TRBJ1-2; TRBD1 agrees at 9 bases. The germline V gene encodes CDR1 DFQATT and CDR2 SNEGSKA (reference sequence). V lost 1 base, J lost 8 bases, and 11 bases stayed unmatched. This CDR3 has 15 residues. CDR3 bases: TGCAGTGCTAGAGGAGGGACAGGGCCGGGCGAGGGCTACACCTTC. Amino acid sequence: CSARGGTGPGEGYTF.

The chain combines TRBV12-3 or TRBV12-4 with TRBJ2-7; D not resolved. The V end lost 6 bases, the J end lost 2 bases, and 8 bases lay between the germline ends. This CDR3 spans 12 amino acids. The CDR3 protein is CASRPEAYEQYF. The CDR3 DNA reads as TGTGCCAGCAGACCCGAGGCCTACGAGCAGTACTTC.

The gene calls are TRBV5-7 and TRBJ1-2; no reliable D call. TRBV5-7 is filed as an ORF, its function uncertain. This CDR3 spans 10 amino acids. Deletions cut 0 bases from V and 8 bases from J, with 2 bases between. This CDR3 reads CASSLEGYTF. The CDR3, as DNA: TGTGCCAGCAGCTTGGAAGGCTACACCTTC.

This clone was seen more than once but under ten times. This rearrangement joins TRBV20-1 to TRBJ2-1, with 11 bases matching TRBD2. The germline V gene has CDR1 DFQATT and CDR2 SNEGSKA (reference sequence). Germline trimming cut 6 bases from V and 0 bases from J; bases unmatched to any gene: 7. CDR3 length: 16 amino acids. The DNA for the CDR3 is TGCAGTGCGTTATCCCTAGCGGGAGGCTCCTACAATGAGCAGTTCTTC. Protein sequence: CSALSLAGGSYNEQFF.

This clone was counted many times. The DNA of the CDR3 is TGTGCCAGCAGCAACCGGGACCCTTCGGGGAATCAGCCCCAGCATTTT. Translation: CASSNRDPSGNQPQHF. The rearrangement uses TRBV6-1 and TRBJ1-5; D is perhaps TRBD1 (5 bases). Trimming took off 6 bases at V and 4 bases at J, with 19 bases between the two ends. CDR1 is MNHNS and CDR2 is SASEGT in the germline V gene. There are 16 residues in the CDR3.

The chain links TRBV7-8 to TRBJ2-1; D uncertain. This CDR3 has 15 residues. The V end lost 1 base, the J end lost 3 bases, and 10 bases lay between the germline ends. Germline V lookup: CDR1 SGHVS, CDR2 FQNEAQ. For the CDR3, the DNA is TGTGCCAGCAGCTTAGTGGGGAAAAACTACAATGAGCAGTTCTTC. Translation: CASSLVGKNYNEQFF.

This clone was detected ten times or more. The chain recombines TRBV27 with TRBJ2-7; D unclear. This CDR3 is built from 11 residues. V shed 7 bases and J shed 4 bases, with 8 bases lying between them. Germline CDR1 reads MNHEY; CDR2 reads SMNVEV (reference sequence). CDR3 in amino acids: CASTSGYEQYF. DNA for the CDR3: TGTGCCAGCACCTCTGGGTACGAGCAGTACTTC.

With respect to this clone: The germline gene is not matched at one end of the junction; a read error may be the cause. The chain employs TRBV20-1 and TRBJ2-7, with TRBD1 identical over 11 bases. The CDR3 consists of 15 residues. CDR1 is DFQATT, CDR2 SNEGSKA, per germline (reference sequence). The CDR3 DNA reads TGCAGTGCTAGGAGGGACAGGGGGAATTTATACGGGCAGTACTTC. Protein product: CSARRDRGNLYGQYF.

Here the CDR3 DNA reads TGTGCCAGTATAGGCCAGGGCGACACTGAAGCTTTCTTT. This encodes CASIGQGDTEAFF. V is TRBV19 and J is TRBJ1-1, with D possibly TRBD1 on 5 matching bases. CDR1 and CDR2 from the germline V gene are LNHDA and SQIVND (reference sequence). The V end was cut by 7 bases, the J end by 3 bases, with 12 bases between. There are 13 residues in the CDR3.

This clone was seen more than once but under ten times. The chain's CDR3 is CASSDEYEQYF. DNA for the CDR3: TGCGCCAGCAGCGATGAATACGAGCAGTACTTC. V usage is TRBV4-1 and J usage is TRBJ2-7; D is undetermined. The CDR3 totals 11 residues. Germline CDR1 is MGHRA and CDR2 is YSYEKL. Between the trimmed V and J ends, which lost 5 bases and 4 bases, there was a span of 6 bases.

This clone was seen once. One junction end disagrees with the germline gene, perhaps due to a read error. The CDR3 nucleotides read TGCGCCAACAGCTTGAATACTAATAGCGGGAGGGAAGAGACCCAGTACTTC. It yields the protein CANSLNTNSGREETQYF. V gene TRBV5-1 combines with J gene TRBJ2-5; the match to TRBD2 covers 11 bases. Germline V gene data show CDR1 as SGHRS and CDR2 as YFSETQ. The CDR3 covers 17 residues.

The CDR3 DNA follows: TGTGCCAGTAGTATTGGACAGGGATACACTGAAGCTTTCTTT. It is translated as CASSIGQGYTEAFF. The chain carries TRBV19 and TRBJ1-1, with 8 bases that match TRBD1. Germline CDR1 reads LNHDA; CDR2 reads SQIVND (reference sequence). V was clipped by 3 bases and J by 3 bases; unmatched bases: 3. The CDR3 length is 14 residues. Using reference TRBV19 and TRBJ1-1 for the parts outside the CDR3, the full variable domain is DGGITQSPKYLFRKEGQNVTLSCEQNLNHDAMYWYRQDPGQGLRLIYYSQIVNDFQKGDIAEGYSVSREKKESFPLTVTSAQKNPTAFYLCASSIGQGYTEAFFGQGTRLTVV.

As regards this clone: Given a much more abundant clone one base away, this may be a read error. V usage is TRBV30 and J usage is TRBJ1-1; 8 positions match TRBD1. The length of the CDR3 is 14 residues. Germline V gives CDR1 GTSNPN, CDR2 SVGIG (reference sequence). The ends lost 3 bases at V and 4 bases at J; junction bases unmatched: 7. The CDR3 is CAWRRTGRSTEAFF. CDR3 DNA: TGTGCCTGGAGGAGGACAGGGAGGAGCACTGAAGCTTTCTTT. Filled out from reference TRBV30 and TRBJ1-1, the complete variable domain reads SQTIHQWPATLVQPVGSPLSLECTVEGTSNPNLYWYRQAAGRGLQLLFYSVGIGQISSEVPQNLSASRPQDRQFILSSKKLLLSDSGFYLCAWRRTGRSTEAFFGQGTRLTVV.

This clone was counted a few times. The CDR3 loop is CAWSQGQYNQPQHF. The CDR3 DNA sequence: TGTGCCTGGAGTCAGGGACAGTACAATCAGCCCCAGCATTTT. The chain couples TRBV30 to TRBJ1-5; 7 bases match TRBD1. CDR3 size: 14 residues. J was trimmed by 3 bases and V by 2 bases; bases with no gene match: 4. CDR1 and CDR2 (germline): GTSNPN, SVGIG (reference sequence).

Only a few counts were recorded for this clone. The chain recombines TRBV6-1 with TRBJ2-1, with 7 bases fitting TRBD2. Per the germline V gene, CDR1 is MNHNS and CDR2 is SASEGT. The V segment lost 8 bases and the J segment 8 bases; nucleotides outside the gene matches: 3. This CDR3 contains 11 residues. In nucleotides, the CDR3 is TGTGCCAGCCTGGGAGGGCATGAGCAGTTCTTC. Translation: CASLGGHEQFF.

The table lists this clone with a few counts. The chain employs TRBV6-9 and TRBJ2-5, with D perhaps TRBD2 (5 bases). Germline assignment: CDR1 MNHGY and CDR2 SVAAGI. The CDR3 has 14 amino acids. With 4 bases removed from V and 5 bases from J, the gap between germline ends came to 14 bases. For the CDR3, the DNA is TGTGCCAGCAGTTTTTCGACCCGGAGGGAGACCCAGTACTTC. It codes for CASSFSTRRETQYF.

In this sample, this clone turned up a few times. The chain recombines TRBV6-1 with TRBJ1-2; maybe TRBD1 (6 bases). This CDR3 has 15 residues. Trimming cost V 5 bases and J 0 bases, with 13 bases left between them. Germline assignment: CDR1 MNHNS and CDR2 SASEGT. This chain's CDR3 is CASSPAQGANYGYTF. In DNA, the CDR3 is TGTGCCAGCAGTCCGGCACAGGGAGCTAACTATGGCTACACCTTC.

The rearrangement joins TRBV5-1 to TRBJ2-1, with TRBD2 matching 9 bases. This CDR3 region has 15 residues. Losses at the gene ends were 6 bases for V and 4 bases for J; bases not matched to a gene: 8. Germline CDR1 is SGHRS and CDR2 is YFSETQ. The CDR3 reads CASTPAGGAYNEQFF. The DNA of the CDR3 is TGCGCCAGCACACCAGCGGGAGGAGCATACAATGAGCAGTTCTTC. The full variable domain, completed using reference TRBV5-1 and TRBJ2-1, is KAGVTQTPRYLIKTRGQQVTLSCSPISGHRSVSWYQQTPGQGLQFLFEYFSETQRNKGNFPGRFSGRQFSNSRSEMNVSTLELGDSALYLCASTPAGGAYNEQFFGPGTRLTVL.

The genes are TRBV7-3 and TRBJ2-5; D is uncertain. The V end was cut by 4 bases, the J end by 5 bases, with 11 bases between. This CDR3 contains 13 residues. Per germline, CDR1 SGHTA and CDR2 FQGTGA. This CDR3 reads CASSSGPRETQYF. DNA for the CDR3: TGTGCCAGCAGCTCCGGGCCCCGGGAGACCCAGTACTTC.

The V and J genes are TRBV2 and TRBJ2-2; no definite D call. The CDR3 has 15 residues. V dropped 8 bases and J dropped 3 bases, with 16 bases sitting between them. Germline loops: CDR1 SNHLY, CDR2 FYNNEI. This CDR3 reads CASRRVPQDTGELFF. The CDR3 DNA reads as TGTGCCAGCCGAAGAGTGCCCCAGGACACCGGGGAGCTGTTTTTT.

This clone was counted between two and nine times. The gene calls are TRBV19 and TRBJ2-1; TRBD2 matches at 9 bases. CDR3 length: 14 amino acids. Per the germline V gene, CDR1 is LNHDA and CDR2 is SQIVND (reference sequence). Germline trimming cut 7 bases from V and 5 bases from J; bases unmatched to any gene: 6. The CDR3 bases are TGTGCCAGTACCATTGCTAGCGGGGACAATGAGCAGTTCTTC. It codes for CASTIASGDNEQFF.

The chain joins TRBV2 to TRBJ2-7, with 11 bases matching TRBD1. The trim removed 2 bases at V and 6 bases at J, leaving 12 bases unmatched. The CDR3 runs 17 residues. Germline V gene sequence: CDR1 SNHLY, CDR2 FYNNEI. The chain's CDR3 is CASSERVGGQGGGEQYF. CDR3 DNA sequence: TGTGCCAGCAGTGAAAGGGTTGGGGGACAGGGGGGCGGCGAGCAGTACTTC.

This clone was counted a single time. The chain joins TRBV2 to TRBJ1-5, with a possible D match to TRBD1 (5 bases). The germline V and J ends were trimmed by 7 bases and 2 bases, with 15 bases remaining between them. The CDR3 spans 15 residues. The germline V gene has CDR1 SNHLY and CDR2 FYNNEI. The CDR3 nucleotides are TGTGCCAGCAAGGAGTCCGGGGGGGGCAATCAGCCCCAGCATTTT. The encoded protein is CASKESGGGNQPQHF.

This clone was seen at least ten times. The chain carries TRBV5-5 and TRBJ1-1; D is ambiguous. This CDR3 spans 13 amino acids. Per germline, CDR1 SGHKS and CDR2 YYEKEE (reference sequence). V gave up 0 bases and J gave up 6 bases, with 9 bases separating them. The CDR3 nucleotides are TGTGCCAGCAGCTTGGGGGTGGGCCCTGAAGCTTTCTTT. Its translation: CASSLGVGPEAFF.

This sequence joins TRBV7-9 and TRBJ2-1; 7 bases fit TRBD2. The J call could be wrong; TRBJ2-7 is a better fit for the DNA end. Germline CDR1 is SEHNR and CDR2 is FQNEAQ (reference sequence). CDR3 size: 14 residues. The CDR3 sequence: CASSAGDGAYEQYF. The CDR3, as DNA: TGTGCCAGCAGCGCGGGGGACGGGGCCTACGAGCAGTACTTC.

A few counts support this clone. J is TRBJ2-1 and V is TRBV27, with 7 bases matching TRBD1. CDR1 MNHEY and CDR2 SMNVEV come from the germline V gene (reference sequence). The CDR3 loop spans 14 amino acids. The V gene end was trimmed by 5 bases and the J gene end by 8 bases; junction bases not matched to a gene: 9. The CDR3, as DNA: TGTGCCAGCAGTCGGACAGGTGGGAATTATGAGCAGTTCTTC. Amino acid sequence: CASSRTGGNYEQFF.

This chain joins TRBV10-3 and TRBJ2-7; TRBD1 matches 7 bases. The germline CDR1 and CDR2 sequences are ENHRY and SYGVKD. The CDR3 is 14 amino acids. The junction had 8 bases not matched to a gene; V was cut back by 6 bases and J by 3 bases. CDR3 sequence reads: CAIRGKGGGYEQYF. In DNA form, the CDR3 reads TGTGCCATCAGAGGCAAAGGGGGCGGCTACGAGCAGTACTTC.